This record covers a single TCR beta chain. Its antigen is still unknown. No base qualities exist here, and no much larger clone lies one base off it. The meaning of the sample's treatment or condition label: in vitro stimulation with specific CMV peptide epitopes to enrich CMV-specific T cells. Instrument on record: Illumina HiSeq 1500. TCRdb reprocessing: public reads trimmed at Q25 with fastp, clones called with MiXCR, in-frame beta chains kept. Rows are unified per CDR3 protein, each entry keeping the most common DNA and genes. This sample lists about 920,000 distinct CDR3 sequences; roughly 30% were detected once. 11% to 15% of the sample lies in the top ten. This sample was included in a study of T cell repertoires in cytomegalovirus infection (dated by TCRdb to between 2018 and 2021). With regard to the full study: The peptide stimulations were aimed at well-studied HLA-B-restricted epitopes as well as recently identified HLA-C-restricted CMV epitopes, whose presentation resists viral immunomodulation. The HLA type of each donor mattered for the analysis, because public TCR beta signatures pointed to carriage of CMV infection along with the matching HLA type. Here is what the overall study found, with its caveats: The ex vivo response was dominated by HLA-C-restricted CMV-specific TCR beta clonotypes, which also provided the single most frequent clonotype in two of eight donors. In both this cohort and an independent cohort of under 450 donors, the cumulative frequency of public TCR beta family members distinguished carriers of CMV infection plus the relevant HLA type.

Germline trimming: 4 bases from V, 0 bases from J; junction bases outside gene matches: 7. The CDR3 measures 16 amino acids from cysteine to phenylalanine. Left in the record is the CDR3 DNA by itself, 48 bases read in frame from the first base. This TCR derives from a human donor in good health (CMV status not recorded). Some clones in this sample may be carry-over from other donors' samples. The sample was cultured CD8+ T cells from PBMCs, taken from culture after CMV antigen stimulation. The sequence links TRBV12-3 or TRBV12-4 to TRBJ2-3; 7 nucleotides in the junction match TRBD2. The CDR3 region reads CASSYPRGDSTDTQYF. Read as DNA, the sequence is TGTGCCAGCAGTTACCCCCGGGGGGATAGCACAGATACGCAGTATTTT.